Listed here is a single TCR beta chain. This specimen belongs to a study of blood T cell repertoires in COVID-19. Study-level background: The United States, Italy and Spain were the sources of the acute and convalescent COVID-19 samples.

As processed by the authors: From reference gene primer amplification, estimates of nucleated cell counts were derived. The method was immunoSEQ multiplex PCR; TCRdb's version includes in-frame clones alone and lacks a portion of them. From that table come the V and J calls and clone size; the DNA was used to work out D and trimming. The top ten clones hold roughly 6.7% of a sample with about 200,000 clones, about 80% of them seen once. The CDR3 is 17 amino acids. The germline gives CDR1 SGDLS, CDR2 YYNGEE. Trimming took off 0 bases at V and 2 bases at J, with 15 bases between the two ends. This chain connects TRBV9 to TRBJ2-1; TRBD2 is a possible D gene (6 bases). This TCR was sampled from a man in his 60s with acute or convalescent COVID-19. The sequenced sample consisted of peripheral blood. CDR3 region: CASSVAPGAGTYNEQFF. The CDR3 coding sequence is TGTGCCAGCAGCGTAGCACCAGGCGCGGGAACCTACAATGAGCAGTTCTTC. The whole variable domain, remainder taken from reference TRBV9 and TRBJ2-1, is DSGVTQTPKHLITATGQRVTLRCSPRSGDLSVYWYQQSLDQGLQFLIQYYNGEERAKGNILERFSAQQFPDLHSELNLSSLELGDSALYFCASSVAPGAGTYNEQFFGPGTRLTVL.